A selection of T cell receptor beta chains follows, all from one sample in a study of T-cell memory formation after mild COVID-19. TCRdb processed the 5' RACE reads anew with MiXCR; each CDR3 protein has one entry. Of about 250,000 distinct CDR3 sequences listed, 15% to 17% are singletons. Sequencing was performed on PBMCs or a T cell subset sorted from them (not recorded which). These receptors were collected from an adult woman who had mild COVID-19 (a few samples of this study predate the infection). Cell type and time point are not known. CDR3s include the opening cysteine and the closing phenylalanine or tryptophan. The D gene is left open where the match is weak. Clone size is shown for a subset of rows, as once, few, many or a class of expanded clone.

size: -; D: -; length: 16; V: TRBV24-1; J: TRBJ1-5; CDR3: CATSDSRTYGGQPQHF; DNA: TGTGCCACCAGTGACTCTAGGACGTACGGGGGTCAGCCCCAGCATTTT
size: -; D: -; length: 18; V: TRBV7-6; J: TRBJ1-3; CDR3: CASSPLGAGAYSGNTIYF; DNA: TGTGCCAGCAGCCCCCTCGGTGCAGGGGCATACTCTGGAAACACCATATATTTT
size: -; D: -; length: 12; V: TRBV3-1; J: TRBJ1-3; CDR3: CASSPSGATIYF; DNA: TGTGCCAGCAGCCCCAGCGGGGCTACCATATATTTT
size: few; D: TRBD1; length: 17; V: TRBV7-8; J: TRBJ2-1; CDR3: CASSGWTGVIRDNEQFF; DNA: TGTGCCAGCAGCGGGTGGACAGGGGTGATTCGGGACAATGAGCAGTTCTTC
size: few; D: -; length: 15; V: TRBV12-3/TRBV12-4; J: TRBJ2-6; CDR3: CASSLGTAGANVLTF; DNA: TGTGCCAGCAGTTTAGGGACGGCTGGGGCCAACGTCCTGACTTTC
size: few; D: -; length: 12; V: TRBV2; J: TRBJ2-1; CDR3: CASREGTHEQFF; DNA: TGTGCCAGCAGGGAAGGGACCCACGAGCAGTTCTTC
size: -; D: TRBD2; length: 13; V: TRBV7-9; J: TRBJ2-1; CDR3: CASSSQGTSGGVF; DNA: TGTGCCAGCAGCTCGCAGGGGACTAGCGGGGGCGTCTTC
size: many; D: -; length: 15; V: TRBV19; J: TRBJ2-4; CDR3: CASSISGTAKNIQYF; DNA: TGTGCCAGTTCAATTTCCGGGACAGCCAAAAACATTCAGTACTTC
size: few; D: -; length: 15; V: TRBV12-3/TRBV12-4; J: TRBJ1-2; CDR3: CASSLLLTYRDGYTF; DNA: TGTGCCAGCAGTTTGTTACTGACCTATAGAGATGGCTACACCTTC
size: few; D: TRBD1; length: 16; V: TRBV12-3/TRBV12-4; J: TRBJ1-5; CDR3: CASSLPGTGPNQPQHF; DNA: TGTGCCAGCAGTTTACCTGGGACAGGCCCGAATCAGCCCCAGCATTTT
size: many; D: TRBD2; length: 15; V: TRBV3-1; J: TRBJ2-1; CDR3: CASSDERGGVDEQFF; DNA: TGTGCCAGCAGTGATGAGCGGGGGGGCGTGGATGAGCAGTTCTTC
size: many; D: -; length: 13; V: TRBV5-1; J: TRBJ2-1; CDR3: CASSPRDSREQFF; DNA: TGCGCCAGCAGCCCGCGGGACTCTAGGGAGCAGTTCTTC
size: few; D: -; length: 15; V: TRBV18; J: TRBJ2-1; CDR3: CASSPPRESYNEQFF; DNA: TGTGCCAGCTCACCCCCTCGGGAGTCCTACAATGAGCAGTTCTTC
size: few; D: TRBD1; length: 15; V: TRBV20-1; J: TRBJ2-7; CDR3: CSARKGGRYGYEQYF; DNA: TGCAGTGCTAGAAAAGGGGGCCGTTATGGCTACGAGCAGTACTTC
size: -; D: -; length: 13; V: TRBV5-1; J: TRBJ2-7; CDR3: CASSQDSPYEQYF; DNA: TGCGCCAGCAGCCAGGACTCCCCGTACGAGCAGTACTTC
size: -; D: -; length: 13; V: TRBV11-2; J: TRBJ2-7; CDR3: CASSASAYYEQYF; DNA: TGTGCCAGTTCGGCTAGCGCGTACTACGAGCAGTACTTC
size: many; D: TRBD2; length: 14; V: TRBV28; J: TRBJ2-7; CDR3: CASSLSGIKAEQYF; DNA: TGTGCCAGCAGTCTCAGCGGGATAAAGGCCGAGCAGTACTTC
size: -; D: TRBD1; length: 16; V: TRBV12-3/TRBV12-4; J: TRBJ1-2; CDR3: CASSSRGWDSNYGYTF; DNA: TGTGCCAGCAGTTCCCGCGGCTGGGACAGCAACTATGGCTACACCTTC
size: many; D: -; length: 15; V: TRBV5-1; J: TRBJ1-4; CDR3: CASRRLGAPNEKLFF; DNA: TGCGCCAGCAGGCGCCTGGGGGCACCGAATGAAAAACTGTTTTTT
size: -; D: TRBD1; length: 16; V: TRBV6-2/TRBV6-3; J: TRBJ2-7; CDR3: CASSYSVGGRGTEQYF; DNA: TGTGCCAGCAGTTACAGTGTCGGAGGCAGGGGGACCGAGCAGTACTTC
size: many; D: -; length: 15; V: TRBV2; J: TRBJ2-2; CDR3: CASKVQDTNTGELFF; DNA: TGTGCCAGCAAGGTTCAGGATACGAACACCGGGGAGCTGTTTTTT
size: few; D: -; length: 14; V: TRBV24-1; J: TRBJ2-1; CDR3: CATSDPGRMNEQFF; DNA: TGTGCCACCAGTGACCCTGGACGGATGAATGAGCAGTTCTTC
size: few; D: TRBD2; length: 15; V: TRBV24-1; J: TRBJ2-1; CDR3: CATRQAGTSLNEQFF; DNA: TGTGCCACCAGACAAGCCGGGACTAGCCTTAATGAGCAGTTCTTC
size: few; D: TRBD2; length: 15; V: TRBV20-1; J: TRBJ2-7; CDR3: CSVGTSGRLSYEQYF; DNA: TGCAGTGTCGGGACTAGCGGGAGATTATCCTACGAGCAGTACTTC
size: -; D: TRBD2; length: 15; V: TRBV5-1; J: TRBJ2-3; CDR3: CASSLVTSGGDTQYF; DNA: TGCGCCAGCAGCTTGGTTACTAGCGGGGGAGATACGCAGTATTTT
size: few; D: -; length: 10; V: TRBV20-1; J: TRBJ1-1; CDR3: CSAKVPEAFF; DNA: TGCAGTGCTAAGGTCCCTGAAGCTTTCTTT
size: -; D: -; length: 13; V: TRBV5-6; J: TRBJ2-1; CDR3: CASSLANFYEQFF; DNA: TGTGCCAGCAGCTTGGCCAATTTCTATGAGCAGTTCTTC
size: few; D: TRBD2; length: 17; V: TRBV5-4; J: TRBJ2-2; CDR3: CASSLGASGGNTGELFF; DNA: TGTGCCAGCAGCTTGGGGGCTAGCGGGGGGAACACCGGGGAGCTGTTTTTT
size: -; D: -; length: 14; V: TRBV18; J: TRBJ2-7; CDR3: CASSPPGGTYEQYF; DNA: TGTGCCAGCTCACCACCGGGGGGGACATACGAGCAGTACTTC
size: -; D: -; length: 19; V: TRBV5-1; J: TRBJ2-2; CDR3: CASSVGLKQGPANTGELFF; DNA: TGCGCCAGCAGCGTTGGTCTGAAACAGGGACCAGCGAACACCGGGGAGCTGTTTTTT
size: many; D: TRBD2; length: 12; V: TRBV5-4; J: TRBJ2-1; CDR3: CASSLGGDEQFF; DNA: TGTGCCAGCAGCCTGGGAGGGGACGAGCAGTTCTTC
size: -; D: -; length: 10; V: TRBV6-4; J: TRBJ2-1; CDR3: CASKDNEQFF; DNA: TGTGCCAGCAAAGATAATGAGCAGTTCTTC
size: -; D: TRBD1; length: 13; V: TRBV7-8; J: TRBJ2-1; CDR3: CASGRTGVNEQFF; DNA: TGTGCCAGCGGAAGGACAGGGGTCAATGAGCAGTTCTTC
size: few; D: TRBD2; length: 16; V: TRBV12-3/TRBV12-4; J: TRBJ2-3; CDR3: CASSFRTSGDTDTQYF; DNA: TGTGCCAGCAGTTTTCGGACTAGCGGGGACACAGATACGCAGTATTTT
size: -; D: -; length: 16; V: TRBV15; J: TRBJ2-2; CDR3: CATSRGGRGNTGELFF; DNA: TGTGCCACCAGCAGAGGAGGGAGAGGCAACACCGGGGAGCTGTTTTTT
size: once; D: -; length: 13; V: TRBV5-4; J: TRBJ2-3; CDR3: CASTRGATDTQYF; DNA: TGTGCCAGCACCCGAGGGGCCACAGATACGCAGTATTTT
size: few; D: TRBD1; length: 16; V: TRBV4-1; J: TRBJ1-2; CDR3: CASSQGGQGFTYGYTF; DNA: TGCGCCAGCAGCCAAGGGGGACAGGGCTTTACCTATGGCTACACCTTC
size: few; D: TRBD2; length: 16; V: TRBV19; J: TRBJ2-1; CDR3: CASSVGLATSYNEQFF; DNA: TGTGCCAGTAGTGTCGGACTAGCGACCTCCTACAATGAGCAGTTCTTC
size: -; D: TRBD1; length: 15; V: TRBV12-3/TRBV12-4; J: TRBJ2-4; CDR3: CASSLADRGRNIQYF; DNA: TGTGCCAGCAGTTTAGCTGACAGGGGGCGGAACATTCAGTACTTC
size: many; D: TRBD1; length: 15; V: TRBV5-5; J: TRBJ2-3; CDR3: CASSLAGTGGDTQYF; DNA: TGTGCCAGCAGCTTGGCCGGGACAGGGGGAGATACGCAGTATTTT
size: few; D: -; length: 14; V: TRBV5-1; J: TRBJ2-1; CDR3: CASSLAGPPNEQFF; DNA: TGCGCCAGCAGCTTGGCGGGGCCACCCAATGAGCAGTTCTTC
size: few; D: TRBD1; length: 15; V: TRBV12-3/TRBV12-4; J: TRBJ1-3; CDR3: CASSFGPGGGNTIYF; DNA: TGTGCCAGCAGTTTCGGTCCAGGGGGCGGAAACACCATATATTTT
size: -; D: -; length: 13; V: TRBV11-2; J: TRBJ2-3; CDR3: CASTPRRTDTQYF; DNA: TGTGCCAGCACCCCACGCAGGACAGATACGCAGTATTTT
size: few; D: TRBD1; length: 13; V: TRBV20-1; J: TRBJ2-5; CDR3: CSAPTGGVETQYF; DNA: TGCAGTGCACCCACAGGGGGCGTAGAGACCCAGTACTTC
size: -; D: -; length: 15; V: TRBV5-1; J: TRBJ1-2; CDR3: CASRSGEDGNYGYTF; DNA: TGCGCCAGCAGGTCCGGGGAGGACGGTAACTATGGCTACACCTTC
size: -; D: TRBD2; length: 16; V: TRBV12-3/TRBV12-4; J: TRBJ2-3; CDR3: CASSLFLAGGTDTQYF; DNA: TGTGCCAGCAGTCTATTTCTAGCGGGGGGCACAGATACGCAGTATTTT
size: few; D: -; length: 14; V: TRBV7-6; J: TRBJ2-3; CDR3: CASSLAQGGNTQYF; DNA: TGTGCCAGCAGCTTAGCACAGGGTGGTAATACGCAGTATTTT
size: -; D: TRBD1; length: 14; V: TRBV12-3/TRBV12-4; J: TRBJ1-1; CDR3: CASSPPTGFTEAFF; DNA: TGTGCCAGCAGCCCGCCGACAGGGTTCACTGAAGCTTTCTTT